The 5 T cell receptor beta chains given below trace back to one sample, sequenced in a study of cytomegalovirus exposure and HLA in healthy donors. Data came from immunoSEQ multiplex PCR; TCRdb stores just in-frame clones and leaves some out. The sample lists roughly 250,000 clones, approximately 87% occurring once. The specimen sequenced was PBMCs. These receptors all come from a young man in good health and CMV-seronegative.

The chain couples TRBV5-6 to TRBJ2-5, with 10 positions matching TRBD1. Germline V gene lookup returns CDR1 SGHDT and CDR2 YYEEEE. The J segment lost 5 bases and the V segment lost 3 bases, leaving 7 bases of the junction unmatched. The CDR3 runs to 15 residues. The CDR3 DNA follows: TGTGCCAGCAGCTCCGGGACAGGGGCCAGGGAGACCCAGTACTTC. Amino acids: CASSSGTGARETQYF.

The sample holds one count of this clone. This chain connects TRBV7-6 to TRBJ2-1, with D perhaps TRBD2 (5 bases). Between the trimmed V and J ends, which lost 5 bases and 10 bases, there was a span of 15 bases. There are 13 residues in the CDR3. In germline, CDR1 is SGHVS, CDR2 FNYEAQ. The CDR3 nucleotides read TGTGCCAGCAGCGCACTAGTCACGCAAGAGCAGTTCTTC. Translated: CASSALVTQEQFF.

The CDR3 loop is CASTPWGRVAYNEQFF. The CDR3 nucleotides read TGTGCCAGCACCCCCTGGGGGAGGGTAGCCTACAATGAGCAGTTCTTC. The V call is TRBV27, the J call TRBJ2-1; TRBD2 matches at 7 bases. Germline V gene data show CDR1 as MNHEY and CDR2 as SMNVEV (reference sequence). The CDR3 length is 16 residues. V lost 7 bases and J lost 2; bases outside the gene matches: 11.

As DNA, the CDR3 is TGTGCCAGCGGCAGGGGCACAGATACGCAGTATTTT. Translating it yields CASGRGTDTQYF. The chain uses TRBV9 and TRBJ2-3; maybe TRBD1 (5 bases). V dropped 7 bases and J dropped 1 base, with 7 bases sitting between them. This CDR3 has 12 amino acids. Germline CDR1 is SGDLS and CDR2 is YYNGEE.

The chain has TRBV5-1 and TRBJ2-3; the D is unclear. The germline CDR1 and CDR2 sequences are SGHRS and YFSETQ. The V gene lost 0 bases and the J gene lost 1 base, with 12 bases spanning the gap. The CDR3 spans 16 residues. In DNA, the CDR3 is TGCGCCAGCAGCTTGGGTGCGGTCTCCCGCACAGATACGCAGTATTTT. As protein: CASSLGAVSRTDTQYF.